The 9 T cell receptor beta chains below were found in one sample sequenced in a study of cytotoxic CD8 clonotypes in ibrutinib-treated CLL (dated by TCRdb to about 2021). Read against the paper, the sample's time point label means: 12 months on ibrutinib. Library preparation was by the immunoSEQ multiplex PCR assay. This immuneACCESS table, as held by TCRdb, lists in-frame sequences with V and J called but not all clones. Of the missing ones, under half trace to an unresolved V gene in checked studies; the others have no known cause. The sample includes 130,000 or so clones, with about 72% observed a single time. The ten most abundant clones make up under 35% of the sample. The input for sequencing was PBMCs, taken after 12 months of ibrutinib treatment. These receptors were taken from a human donor with chronic lymphocytic leukemia.

This clone appeared once. This chain joins TRBV5-5 and TRBJ2-7, with a tentative D call TRBD1 (6 bases). The CDR3 is 15 residues long. CDR1 SGHKS and CDR2 YYEKEE come from the germline V gene (reference sequence). The V end was cut by 2 bases, the J end by 1 base, with 13 bases between. CDR3 region: CASSFSGTPSYEQYF. CDR3 in DNA: TGTGCCAGCAGCTTCTCCGGGACACCTTCCTACGAGCAGTACTTC.

This clone was seen a few times. This sequence joins TRBV7-2 and TRBJ2-7, with D possibly being TRBD1 (5 bases). The CDR3 runs to 17 residues. Looked up from germline, CDR1 is SGHTA and CDR2 is FQGNSA. The V and J ends lost 5 bases and 5 bases respectively, with 25 bases between them. In nucleotides, the CDR3 is TGTGCCAGCAGCGCACAAGGTCCCAGGGTTACCATCCACGAGCAGTACTTC. Translated, it gives CASSAQGPRVTIHEQYF.

The chain employs TRBV29-1 and TRBJ2-7, with a tentative D call TRBD1 (6 bases). The CDR3 contains 12 residues. CDR1 and CDR2 from the germline V gene are SQVTM and ANQGSEA. V was pared by 3 bases and J by 7 bases, with 13 bases between. The DNA for the CDR3 is TGCAGCGTTGACGGGTTTAGGGGGGAGCAGTACTTC. Translated, it gives CSVDGFRGEQYF.

V usage is TRBV11-2 and J usage is TRBJ2-2, with TRBD1 matching 12 bases. The CDR3 covers 16 residues. The V gene end was trimmed by 6 bases and the J gene end by 7 bases; junction bases not matched to a gene: 9. Germline V CDR1 and CDR2: SGHAT, FQNNGV. The chain's CDR3 is CASRKPGQGAGGELFF. The CDR3, as DNA: TGTGCCAGCAGGAAACCGGGACAGGGGGCTGGCGGGGAGCTGTTTTTT.

CDR3 nucleotide sequence: TGTGCCAGCTCACCAATGGGACAGGGGAGTCAGCCCCAGCATTTT. As protein: CASSPMGQGSQPQHF. The chain employs TRBV18 and TRBJ1-5; 10 nucleotides line up with TRBD1. Germline V gene data show CDR1 as KGHSH and CDR2 as LQKENI. The CDR3 consists of 15 residues. With 2 bases clipped from V and 6 bases from J, the junction kept 4 bases outside the gene matches. The variable domain in full, completed from reference TRBV18 and TRBJ1-5, reads NAGVMQNPRHLVRRRGQEARLRCSPMKGHSHVYWYRQLPEEGLKFMVYLQKENIIDESGMPKERFSAEFPKEGPSILRIQQVVRGDSAAYFCASSPMGQGSQPQHFGDGTRLSIL.

The gene calls are TRBV27 and TRBJ1-1; TRBD1 might be the D (5 bases). The germline V gene encodes CDR1 MNHEY and CDR2 SMNVEV (reference sequence). The V end was cut by 3 bases, the J end by 6 bases, with 17 bases between. The length of the CDR3 is 15 residues. The DNA for the CDR3 is TGTGCCAGCAGTTTGTGGGCAGGGAGTAACTCTGAAGCTTTCTTT. Protein product: CASSLWAGSNSEAFF.

The genes are TRBV14 and TRBJ1-3; TRBD1 might be the D (6 bases). The V gene's germline CDR1 is SGHDN and CDR2 FVKESK. V was shortened by 0 bases and J by 3 bases, with 15 bases between the two germline ends. The CDR3 is 17 residues long. The CDR3 coding sequence is TGTGCCAGCAGCCAAGATCAGGACAGACGTTATGGAAACACCATATATTTT. Amino acids: CASSQDQDRRYGNTIYF.

The chain has TRBV10-1 and TRBJ1-1; perhaps TRBD1 as D (5 bases). The V gene lost 7 bases and the J gene lost 4 bases, with 13 bases spanning the gap. CDR1 and CDR2 from the germline V gene are WNHNN and SYGVQD (reference sequence). The CDR3 extends over 13 amino acids. CDR3 loop: CASTEDGATEAFF. CDR3 nucleotides: TGCGCCAGCACAGAGGATGGGGCCACTGAAGCTTTCTTT.

The CDR3 region is CASSLDRGGNEQFF. DNA of the CDR3: TGTGCCAGCAGTTTAGACAGGGGAGGCAATGAGCAGTTCTTC. The chain couples TRBV28 to TRBJ2-1; TRBD1 aligns across 8 bases. The germline gives CDR1 MDHEN, CDR2 SYDVKM. This CDR3 is built from 14 residues. With 2 bases clipped from V and 6 bases from J, the junction kept 3 bases outside the gene matches.